This is a list of T cell receptor beta chains from one sample in a study of technical replicates of blood from a handful of donors. Using immunoSEQ multiplex PCR, the repertoire was profiled, and TCRdb retains in-frame clones only, with some absent. This sample has tens of thousands of clones, with just over 95% found just once. Sequences were obtained from T cells isolated from PBMCs. These receptors originate from a human donor in good health. Each CDR3 is given with its conserved first and last residue. Fields, in order: CDR3 protein, CDR3 DNA, CDR3 length, D gene, J gene, V gene. A D gene is named only where the DNA matches it firmly.

CASNWGGGPQNEQFF | TGTGCCAGCAACTGGGGGGGAGGTCCTCAGAATGAGCAGTTCTTC | 15 | TRBD2 | TRBJ2-1 | TRBV5-8
CASSYSGDQPQHF | TGTGCCAGCAGTTATTCAGGGGATCAGCCCCAGCATTTT | 13 | NA | TRBJ1-5 | TRBV27
CASSPRGGRVSYEQYF | TGTGCCAGCAGTCCCCGAGGCGGGAGGGTTTCCTACGAGCAGTACTTC | 16 | TRBD2 | TRBJ2-7 | TRBV6-6
CASSYISITDTQYF | TGTGCCAGCAGTTACATCAGTATCACAGATACGCAGTATTTT | 14 | NA | TRBJ2-3 | TRBV6-6
CASSEGTGLAFF | TGTGCCAGCAGTGAAGGGACAGGTCTGGCTTTCTTT | 12 | TRBD1 | TRBJ1-1 | TRBV6-5
CASSSDRLNYEQYF | TGTGCCAGCAGCTCGGACAGGCTTAACTACGAGCAGTACTTC | 14 | TRBD1 | TRBJ2-7 | TRBV11-2
CSVGSVYEQYF | TGCAGCGTTGGCAGTGTCTACGAGCAGTACTTC | 11 | NA | TRBJ2-7 | TRBV29-1
CASSQGQIYGYTF | TGTGCCAGCAGCCAAGGACAGATCTATGGCTACACCTTC | 13 | NA | TRBJ1-2 | TRBV11-1
CASSYLGLAPNEQFF | TGTGCCAGCAGTTACCTGGGACTAGCGCCCAATGAGCAGTTCTTC | 15 | TRBD2 | TRBJ2-1 | TRBV6-5
CASSTRLAGVTYNEQFF | TGTGCCAGCAGCACCCGGCTAGCGGGGGTTACCTACAATGAGCAGTTCTTC | 17 | TRBD2 | TRBJ2-1 | TRBV9
CASQSFRGHNEQFF | TGTGCCAGTCAGAGTTTCAGGGGACACAATGAGCAGTTCTTC | 14 | NA | TRBJ2-1 | TRBV19
CASSGGYALTDTQYF | TGTGCCAGCAGCGGAGGGTACGCCCTCACAGATACGCAGTATTTT | 15 | NA | TRBJ2-3 | TRBV9
CASSQAGSTDTQYF | TGTGCCAGCAGCCAAGCGGGGTCAACAGATACGCAGTATTTT | 14 | NA | TRBJ2-3 | TRBV4-2
CASSTTSKTLAGEGNEQFF | TGTGCCAGTAGTACCACTAGTAAGACTCTCGCGGGAGAAGGCAATGAGCAGTTCTTC | 19 | TRBD2 | TRBJ2-1 | TRBV19
CASSLTPGHASYNEQFF | TGTGCCAGCAGCTTAACTCCAGGACACGCTTCCTACAATGAGCAGTTCTTC | 17 | NA | TRBJ2-1 | TRBV7-3
CASSQELAGGTDTQYF | TGTGCCAGCAGCCAAGAACTAGCGGGAGGCACAGATACGCAGTATTTT | 16 | TRBD2 | TRBJ2-3 | TRBV4-2
CASSSDSLNEQFF | TGTGCCAGCAGTTCGGACAGTTTGAATGAGCAGTTCTTC | 13 | NA | TRBJ2-1 | TRBV11-2
CSAGTVGETQYF | TGCAGCGCCGGGACAGTCGGTGAGACCCAGTACTTC | 12 | TRBD1 | TRBJ2-5 | TRBV29-1
CASSQIRDTEQYF | TGTGCCAGCAGCCAAATCCGGGACACCGAGCAGTACTTC | 13 | NA | TRBJ2-7 | TRBV27
CASSQGQGVNTEAFF | TGCGCCAGCAGCCAGGGACAGGGCGTGAACACTGAAGCTTTCTTT | 15 | TRBD1 | TRBJ1-1 | TRBV4-1
CASSLAGRPYEQYF | TGTGCCAGCTCACTTGCGGGACGGCCCTACGAGCAGTACTTC | 14 | NA | TRBJ2-7 | TRBV18
CASIESRGGQPQHF | TGTGCCAGCATCGAAAGCCGGGGGGGACAGCCCCAGCATTTT | 14 | NA | TRBJ1-5 | TRBV6-1
CASSLTDYGYTF | TGCGCCAGCAGCTTGACGGACTATGGCTACACCTTC | 12 | NA | TRBJ1-2 | TRBV5-1
CASSYSPKGPGSEAFF | TGTGCCAGCAGTTACTCTCCCAAGGGCCCCGGGAGTGAAGCTTTCTTT | 16 | NA | TRBJ1-1 | TRBV6-6
CASSLIGSPATNEKLFF | TGTGCCAGCAGCTTGATTGGGAGTCCCGCAACTAATGAAAAACTGTTTTTT | 17 | NA | TRBJ1-4 | TRBV5-6
CASSHPTRGEETQYF | TGCGCCAGCAGCCATCCGACTAGGGGAGAAGAGACCCAGTACTTC | 15 | NA | TRBJ2-5 | TRBV4-1
CASRRPLGRENEQFF | TGTGCCAGCAGGCGACCCCTCGGGAGAGAGAATGAGCAGTTCTTC | 15 | NA | TRBJ2-1 | TRBV6-8
CASGGLAGTDTQYF | TGTGCCAGCGGGGGACTAGCGGGCACAGATACGCAGTATTTT | 14 | TRBD2 | TRBJ2-3 | TRBV25-1
CASSTSGRQETQYF | TGTGCCAGCTCAACTAGCGGGAGGCAAGAGACCCAGTACTTC | 14 | TRBD2 | TRBJ2-5 | TRBV18
CAWSVLPAEVADTQYF | TGTGCCTGGAGTGTACTTCCAGCGGAGGTAGCAGATACGCAGTATTTT | 16 | NA | TRBJ2-3 | TRBV30
CASSQATEAKTEAFF | TGCGCCAGCAGCCAAGCGACAGAAGCGAAGACTGAAGCTTTCTTT | 15 | NA | TRBJ1-1 | TRBV4-3
CARSPVETQYF | TGTGCCAGAAGCCCAGTAGAGACCCAGTACTTC | 11 | NA | TRBJ2-5 | TRBV5-3
CASSIDRGSKAFF | TGTGCCAGCAGCATAGACAGGGGGTCTAAAGCTTTCTTT | 13 | TRBD1 | TRBJ1-1 | TRBV7-7